The table lists the clone carrying this TCR beta chain with a count of one. What it binds is unknown. This CDR3 has 16 residues. Germline trimming cut 2 bases from V and 4 bases from J; bases unmatched to any gene: 8. CDR1 and CDR2 (germline): SGHTA, FQGNSA. The record originates from a study of T cell repertoires in cytomegalovirus infection. Study as a whole: Public signatures in TCR beta pointed to CMV infection and matching HLA type. Study findings and constraints: In two of eight donors, the top clonotype was HLA-C-restricted CMV-specific. Cumulative frequency (of public TCR beta family members) identified carriers of CMV plus the relevant HLA.

TCRdb re-derived calls from the reads in MiXCR, one entry per CDR3 protein. Of over 55,000 distinct CDR3 sequences in the sample, about 19% are singletons; the top ten hold roughly two thirds. Sample: CD8+ T cells from cultured PBMCs, taken from culture after CMV antigen stimulation. This sequence joins TRBV7-2 and TRBJ2-1, with 7 bases aligning to TRBD1. The receptor was isolated from a human donor in good health (CMV status not recorded). Some clones in this sample may be carry-over from other donors' samples. The CDR3 DNA follows: TGTGCCAGCAGCTTATCCTGGGACAGAATTTACAATGAGCAGTTCTTC. Its translation: CASSLSWDRIYNEQFF.